These 25 T cell receptor beta chains came from one sample sequenced in a study of Ad26.COV2.S vaccination and SARS-CoV-2 variants. The treatment denotes: over 15 received Ad26.COV2.S at low or high dose, single or two shots; a few received placebo; per-sample allocation not given. Vaccine and placebo recipients were sampled on day 63 after the first injection. Measured with immunoSEQ multiplex PCR; TCRdb has only the in-frame clones, and not every one. The repertoire includes a few hundred thousand clones, 90% of them detected once, and 4.3% sits in the top ten. Sequencing was performed on peripheral blood, taken in a trial of Ad26.COV2.S vaccine versus placebo. Receptors were obtained from a person between 18 and 59 years old who received the Ad26.COV2.S COVID-19 vaccine or a placebo.

The rearrangement joins TRBV3-1 (or the pseudogene TRBV3-2) to TRBJ2-7; possibly TRBD2 for D (6 bases). The CDR3 consists of 13 residues. Trimming shortened V by 4 bases and J by 9 bases, and 16 bases separated the two germline ends. The germline gives CDR1 LGHDT, CDR2 YNNKEL (reference sequence). The DNA for the CDR3 is TGTGCCAGCAGCCCATCATCCGGGAGAGGGCAGTACTTC. Translating gives CASSPSSGRGQYF.

The chain has TRBV6-5 and TRBJ1-1, with D unresolved. V lost 5 bases, J lost 5 bases, and 9 bases lay in between. The CDR3 runs 12 residues. The V gene's germline CDR1 is MNHEY and CDR2 SVGAGI. The CDR3 region has the DNA TGTGCCAGCAGTACCAAGGAGACTGAAGCTTTCTTT. It translates to CASSTKETEAFF.

The rearrangement joins TRBV5-1 to TRBJ2-1, with D unresolved. The CDR3 loop spans 14 amino acids. V was shortened by 0 bases and J by 0 bases, with 4 bases between the two germline ends. Germline assignment: CDR1 SGHRS and CDR2 YFSETQ. CDR3 bases: TGCGCCAGCAGCTTGGATGGCTCCTACAATGAGCAGTTCTTC. Its protein is CASSLDGSYNEQFF.

The chain joins TRBV2 to TRBJ2-7; 8 positions agree with TRBD1. This CDR3 has 13 residues. Germline loops: CDR1 SNHLY, CDR2 FYNNEI. V shed 7 bases, J shed 5 bases, and the junction held 7 bases outside the gene matches. The CDR3 loop reads CASKRTGNNEQYF. Here the CDR3 DNA reads TGTGCCAGCAAAAGGACAGGGAATAACGAGCAGTACTTC.

The rearrangement links TRBV27 to TRBJ2-2, with 15 positions matching TRBD2. CDR3 size: 16 residues. V was clipped by 6 bases and J by 7 bases; unmatched bases: 6. Germline lookup yields CDR1 MNHEY and CDR2 SMNVEV (reference sequence). The CDR3 region is CASRPGTSGRSGELFF. The CDR3 DNA follows: TGTGCCAGCAGGCCCGGGACTAGCGGGAGGAGCGGGGAGCTGTTTTTT.

The chain couples TRBV5-6 to TRBJ2-1; perhaps TRBD2 as D (5 bases). CDR1 and CDR2 (germline): SGHDT, YYEEEE. The CDR3 has 13 amino acids. V was clipped by 2 bases and J by 5 bases, with 8 bases between them. DNA of the CDR3: TGTGCCAGCAGCTTCCCGGGAAACAATGAGCAGTTCTTC. Amino acid sequence: CASSFPGNNEQFF.

V and J are TRBV20-1 and TRBJ2-1; the match to TRBD2 covers 8 bases. Germline V CDR1 and CDR2: DFQATT, SNEGSKA (reference sequence). J lost 8 bases, V lost 3 bases, and 6 bases had no gene match. The CDR3 has 13 amino acids. CDR3 amino acids: CSASYGRADEQFF. As DNA, the CDR3 is TGCAGTGCTAGTTACGGGAGGGCCGATGAGCAGTTCTTC.

The rearrangement joins TRBV6-5 to TRBJ2-1, with D unresolved. This CDR3 has 15 residues. Trimming cost V 5 bases and J 0 bases, with 11 bases left between them. Germline lookup yields CDR1 MNHEY and CDR2 SVGAGI. CDR3 nucleotides: TGTGCCAGCAGTCGAATGGGCCTCTCCTACAATGAGCAGTTCTTC. Its translation: CASSRMGLSYNEQFF.

The chain couples TRBV7-3 to TRBJ2-3, with 8 bases aligning to TRBD2. With 5 bases clipped from V and 5 bases from J, the junction kept 9 bases outside the gene matches. This CDR3 contains 15 residues. From germline, CDR1 is SGHTA and CDR2 FQGTGA. The CDR3 DNA reads as TGTGCCAGCAGCCAGCAGGGGCTAGCGGGAGATACGCAGTATTTT. It is translated as CASSQQGLAGDTQYF. Full variable domain (missing parts from reference TRBV7-3 and TRBJ2-3): GAGVSQTPSNKVTEKGKYVELRCDPISGHTALYWYRQSLGQGPEFLIYFQGTGAADDSGLPNDRFFAVRPEGSVSTLKIQRTERGDSAVYLCASSQQGLAGDTQYFGPGTRLTVL.

The J gene is TRBJ2-4, the V gene TRBV19, with TRBD2 identical over 14 bases. This CDR3 region has 16 residues. V shed 4 bases and J 10 bases; nucleotides not matched to a gene: 9. CDR1 is LNHDA, CDR2 SQIVND, per germline (reference sequence). The CDR3 here is CASSNRGTSGRRIQYF. CDR3 bases: TGTGCCAGTAGTAATAGGGGGACTAGCGGGAGAAGGATTCAGTACTTC. The variable domain in full, with the rest retrieved from reference TRBV19 and TRBJ2-4, is DGGITQSPKYLFRKEGQNVTLSCEQNLNHDAMYWYRQDPGQGLRLIYYSQIVNDFQKGDIAEGYSVSREKKESFPLTVTSAQKNPTAFYLCASSNRGTSGRRIQYFGAGTRLSVL.

The chain has TRBV7-2 and TRBJ2-1, with 12 bases aligning to TRBD2. Germline trimming cut 9 bases from V and 9 bases from J; bases unmatched to any gene: 9. CDR1 is SGHTA, CDR2 FQGNSA, per germline. This CDR3 has 14 residues. CDR3 amino acids: CASPLAGGPAEQFF. CDR3 nucleotides: TGTGCCAGTCCTCTAGCGGGAGGGCCCGCTGAGCAGTTCTTC.

CDR3 residues: CASNSGGDRGQDTQYF. The CDR3, as DNA: TGTGCCAGCAACAGCGGTGGGGACAGGGGACAAGATACGCAGTATTTT. This sequence joins TRBV7-8 and TRBJ2-3, with 10 positions matching TRBD1. Losses at the gene ends were 7 bases for V and 5 bases for J; bases not matched to a gene: 12. The CDR3 loop spans 16 amino acids. Germline-derived CDR1 and CDR2 are SGHVS and FQNEAQ.

This rearrangement joins TRBV5-4 to TRBJ2-6; possible D gene TRBD1, 6 bases. Trimming stripped 4 bases from V and 2 bases from J, with 10 bases between. The CDR3 is made up of 15 amino acids. Germline assignment: CDR1 SGHNT and CDR2 YYREEE (reference sequence). The CDR3 region has the DNA TGTGCCAGCAGCGAGGACAGTCCTGGGGCCAACGTCCTGACTTTC. Its protein product is CASSEDSPGANVLTF.

The chain recombines TRBV29-1 with TRBJ2-3, with D possibly being TRBD2 (6 bases). The CDR3 loop spans 13 amino acids. Germline CDR1 and CDR2: SQVTM and ANQGSEA. V was pared by 7 bases and J by 5 bases, with 16 bases between. The CDR3 DNA follows: TGCAGCGCCCCCGGGACTGGGAGAGATACGCAGTATTTT. Its protein product is CSAPGTGRDTQYF.

The sample holds one count of this clone. The gene calls are TRBV4-1 and TRBJ2-7, with 7 bases lining up with TRBD1. Germline CDR1 is MGHRA and CDR2 is YSYEKL. V shed 0 bases, J shed 2 bases, and the junction held 7 bases outside the gene matches. The CDR3 runs to 16 residues. CDR3 DNA sequence: TGCGCCAGCAGCCAAGAAAGGGGGCAGGGGGCCTACGAGCAGTACTTC. Residues: CASSQERGQGAYEQYF.

This clone was counted between two and nine times. The V and J genes are TRBV3-1 (or the pseudogene TRBV3-2) and TRBJ2-5, with 14 bases aligning to TRBD2. The CDR3 sequence is 16 residues long. Germline V gene data show CDR1 as LGHDT and CDR2 as YNNKEL (reference sequence). V lost 3 bases, J lost 5 bases, and 5 bases stayed unmatched. Here the CDR3 DNA reads TGTGCCAGCAGCCAGACGGGGACTAGCGGGAGCGAGACCCAGTACTTC. Protein product: CASSQTGTSGSETQYF.

V usage is TRBV5-4 and J usage is TRBJ1-2; D ambiguous. The length of the CDR3 is 14 residues. V lost 3 bases, J lost 1 base, and 10 bases lay in between. Looked up from germline, CDR1 is SGHNT and CDR2 is YYREEE (reference sequence). The chain's CDR3 is CASSSQTNNYGYTF. As DNA, the CDR3 is TGTGCCAGCAGCTCGCAGACGAATAACTATGGCTACACCTTC.

The chain combines TRBV15 with TRBJ2-5; D is undetermined. Trimming shortened V by 2 bases and J by 5 bases, and 21 bases separated the two germline ends. The V gene's germline CDR1 is LNHNV and CDR2 YYDKDF (reference sequence). The CDR3 length is 17 residues. CDR3 bases: TGTGCCACCAGCAGAATGGCCGATGGGCCAGACTTGGAGACCCAGTACTTC. Translated, it gives CATSRMADGPDLETQYF.

This sequence joins TRBV30 and TRBJ2-1; maybe TRBD2 (5 bases). Germline CDR1 and CDR2: GTSNPN and SVGIG (reference sequence). The CDR3 spans 15 residues. Trimming cost V 0 bases and J 7 bases, with 16 bases left between them. CDR3 sequence (DNA): TGTGCCTGGAGTGTCCTAGCTAGTGTAGGTAATGAGCAGTTCTTC. The encoded protein is CAWSVLASVGNEQFF.

V and J are TRBV10-1 and TRBJ2-7, with TRBD1 matching 12 bases. CDR1 WNHNN and CDR2 SYGVQD come from the germline V gene (reference sequence). This CDR3 region has 21 residues. With 5 bases clipped from V and 0 bases from J, the junction kept 20 bases outside the gene matches. This chain's CDR3 is CASSLCPPGTGGALGSYEQYF. The CDR3 coding sequence is TGCGCCAGCAGTTTGTGCCCTCCCGGGACAGGGGGCGCGTTGGGCTCCTACGAGCAGTACTTC.

In this sample, this clone turned up once. The CDR3 bases are TGTGCCAGCAGTTACTCGCGGCTTAACTCCTACGAGCAGTACTTC. Protein product: CASSYSRLNSYEQYF. This chain connects TRBV6-2 or TRBV6-3 to TRBJ2-7; D unclear. V was shortened by 0 bases and J by 0 bases, with 9 bases between the two germline ends. The V gene's germline CDR1 is MNHEY and CDR2 SVGEGT. The CDR3 runs 15 residues.

V is TRBV10-3 and J is TRBJ1-2; 9 bases are a match to TRBD1. The CDR3 length is 16 residues. Trimming at V came to 3 bases and at J to 4 bases, leaving 9 bases not matched to a gene. Germline assignment: CDR1 ENHRY and CDR2 SYGVKD. CDR3 sequence reads: CAISEPTGGRGYGYTF. The CDR3 DNA sequence: TGTGCCATCAGTGAACCAACAGGGGGCAGGGGCTATGGCTACACCTTC.

CDR3 nucleotides: TGTGCCAGCAGTTACTCTATGGCAGGGGGTACCACTGAAGCTTTCTTT. This sequence encodes CASSYSMAGGTTEAFF. The gene calls are TRBV6-6 and TRBJ1-1, with 7 bases that match TRBD1. The germline gives CDR1 MNHNY, CDR2 SVGAGI (reference sequence). V lost 0 bases and J lost 4; bases outside the gene matches: 8. CDR3 length: 16 amino acids.

The chain employs TRBV5-8 and TRBJ2-1; 10 bases are shared with TRBD1. Per germline, CDR1 SGHTS and CDR2 YDEGEE. The CDR3 is 14 amino acids. Losses at the gene ends were 6 bases for V and 6 bases for J; bases not matched to a gene: 6. The CDR3 coding sequence is TGTGCCAGCAATTTAGGGACAGGGGTCAATGAGCAGTTCTTC. The encoded protein is CASNLGTGVNEQFF. Full variable domain (missing parts from reference TRBV5-8 and TRBJ2-1): EAGVTQSPTHLIKTRGQQATLRCSPISGHTSVYWYQQALGLGLQFLLWYDEGEERNRGNFPPRFSGRQFPNYSSELNVNALELEDSALYLCASNLGTGVNEQFFGPGTRLTVL.

The chain uses TRBV28 and TRBJ1-6, with 8 bases aligning to TRBD1. V shed 6 bases, J shed 14 bases, and the junction held 6 bases outside the gene matches. The CDR3 has 12 amino acids. From germline, CDR1 is MDHEN and CDR2 SYDVKM. This chain's CDR3 is CASRQGDRALHF. The CDR3, as DNA: TGTGCCAGCAGACAGGGGGACAGAGCCCTCCACTTT.